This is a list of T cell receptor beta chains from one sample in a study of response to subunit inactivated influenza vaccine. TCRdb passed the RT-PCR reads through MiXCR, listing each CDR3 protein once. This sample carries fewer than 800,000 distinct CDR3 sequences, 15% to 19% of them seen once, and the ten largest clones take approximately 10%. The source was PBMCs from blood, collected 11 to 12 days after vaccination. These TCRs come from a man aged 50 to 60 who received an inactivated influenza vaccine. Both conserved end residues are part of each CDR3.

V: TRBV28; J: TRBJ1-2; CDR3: CASSPRRGDGYTF
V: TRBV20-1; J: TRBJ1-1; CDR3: CSATDRPFTEAFF
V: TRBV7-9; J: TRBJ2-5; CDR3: CASTPDVGEETQYF
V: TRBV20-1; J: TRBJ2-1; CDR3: CSAREGLGGSSYNEQFF
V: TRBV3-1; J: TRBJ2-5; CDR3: CASSQGPRQGRTQYF
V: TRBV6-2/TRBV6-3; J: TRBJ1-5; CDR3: CASSYSKSQPQHF
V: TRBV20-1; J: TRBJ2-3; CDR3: CSAGGLAASTDTQYF
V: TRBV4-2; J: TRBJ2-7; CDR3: CASSQGLANEQYF
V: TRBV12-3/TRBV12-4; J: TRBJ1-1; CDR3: CASAPFRVNTEAFF
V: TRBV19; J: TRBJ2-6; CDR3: CASSSASSGANVLTF
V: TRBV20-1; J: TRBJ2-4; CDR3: CSALQGNIQYF
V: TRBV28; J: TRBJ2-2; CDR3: CASTRQGETGELFF
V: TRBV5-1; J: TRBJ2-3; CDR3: CASSLAIATSTDTQYF
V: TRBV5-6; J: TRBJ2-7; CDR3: CASSLAYHEQYF
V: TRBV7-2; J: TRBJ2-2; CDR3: CASSLNSGENTGELFF
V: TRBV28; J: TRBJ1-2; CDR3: CASSFKSYGYTF
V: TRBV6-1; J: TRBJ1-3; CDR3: CASRPPGGLLSGNTIYF
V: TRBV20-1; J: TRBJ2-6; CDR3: CSARVGSGANVLTF
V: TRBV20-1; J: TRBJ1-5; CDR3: CSARGLYSNQPQHF
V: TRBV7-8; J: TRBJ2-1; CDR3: CASSSEATMGHEQFF
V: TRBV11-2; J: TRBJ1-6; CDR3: CASRPPGSPLHF
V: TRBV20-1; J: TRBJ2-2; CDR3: CSARGTVPAGELFF
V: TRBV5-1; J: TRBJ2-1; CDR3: CASSRDRGNNEQFF
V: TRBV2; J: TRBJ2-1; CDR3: CASSWGLRLSYNEQFF
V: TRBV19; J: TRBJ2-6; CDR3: CASSIDRAGLLTGANVLTF
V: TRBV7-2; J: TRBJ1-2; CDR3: CASSPGTGTTPYGYTF
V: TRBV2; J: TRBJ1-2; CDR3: CAKRQGLGYTF
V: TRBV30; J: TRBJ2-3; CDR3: CAWTDGTSTDTQYF
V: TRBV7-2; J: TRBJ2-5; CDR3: CASSLGGTVGQETQYF
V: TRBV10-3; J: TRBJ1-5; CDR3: CAISDVGNQPQHF
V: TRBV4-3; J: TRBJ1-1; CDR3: CASSQEGVYRNTEAFF
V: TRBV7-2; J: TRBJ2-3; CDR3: CASSPVRLAGPTDTQYF
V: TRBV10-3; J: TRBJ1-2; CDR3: CAIINDPGVSGYTF
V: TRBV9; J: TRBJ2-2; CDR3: CASSARDSPSAGELFF
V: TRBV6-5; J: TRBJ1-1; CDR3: CASSYRDTGEAFF
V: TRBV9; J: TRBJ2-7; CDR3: CASSARDSSYEQYF
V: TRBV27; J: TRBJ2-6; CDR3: CASRRSSGANVLTF
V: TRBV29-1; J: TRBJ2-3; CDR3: CSVDNSGRENTDTQYF
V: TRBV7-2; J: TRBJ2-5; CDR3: CASSLAHGVRVRETQYF
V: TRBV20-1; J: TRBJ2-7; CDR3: CSARVGGTYEQYF
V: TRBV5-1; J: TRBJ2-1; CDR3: CASSLGVGYDNNEQFF
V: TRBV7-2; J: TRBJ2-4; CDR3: CASSLSGQKNIQYF
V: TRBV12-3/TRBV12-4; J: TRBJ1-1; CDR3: CASSSPGGKAFF
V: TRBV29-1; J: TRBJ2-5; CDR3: CSVGLAGLGETQYF
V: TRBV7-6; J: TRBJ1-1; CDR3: CASSSGHSNTEAFF
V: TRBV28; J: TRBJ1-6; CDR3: CASRGQGAANYNSPLHF
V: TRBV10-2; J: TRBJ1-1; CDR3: CASIVGKGTEAFF
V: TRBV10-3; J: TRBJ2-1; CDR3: CAISEQGLAGLYNEQFF
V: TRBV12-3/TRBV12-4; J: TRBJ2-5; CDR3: CASSFGAGGIETQYF
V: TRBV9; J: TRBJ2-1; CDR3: CASSSGQGAANEQFF